Listed here are 24 T cell receptor beta chains from one sample, sequenced in a study of T cell clonality in common variable immunodeficiency. The protocol was immunoSEQ multiplex PCR, while the TCRdb copy is restricted to in-frame clones and leaves out a portion. The table lists about 52,000 clones, with no singletons. Sequenced material: peripheral blood mononuclear cells. These receptors came from a person aged 18 to 75 in good health.

This clone was seen many times. The sequenced fragment ends 3 residues before the CDR3 boundary, so the rest is inferred from the germline J gene. The rearrangement links TRBV6-1 to TRBJ2-7, with D hard to call. Per the germline V gene, CDR1 is MNHNS and CDR2 is SASEGT. The CDR3 sequence is 15 residues long. V lost 1 base and J 0 bases, leaving 10 bases between the germline ends. CDR3 DNA, as far as it was read: TGTGCCAGCAGTGAAGTGGGCGAAAGCTCCTACGAG. This gives the protein CASSEVGESSYE. The entire CDR3 protein reads CASSEVGESSYEQYF.

This clone was counted at least ten times. The read terminates 3 residues ahead of where the CDR3 ends, so the germline J gene completes it. V gene TRBV7-3 combines with J gene TRBJ2-3; 8 bases line up with TRBD2. The germline gives CDR1 SGHTA, CDR2 FQGTGA. This CDR3 comprises 17 residues. The V gene end was trimmed by 2 bases and the J gene end by 4 bases; junction bases not matched to a gene: 11. CDR3 sequence: CASSLGIAGPAADTQYF. The sequenced part of the CDR3 DNA is TGTGCCAGCAGCTTAGGGATAGCGGGACCGGCGGCAGATACG.

This clone has a count of ten or more. The CDR3 end is not reached by the read, which stops 3 residues before it; the germline J gene fills it in. The V and J genes are TRBV30 and TRBJ2-4; D is perhaps TRBD1 (6 bases). V was clipped by 1 base and J by 6 bases, with 10 bases between them. The germline gives CDR1 GTSNPN, CDR2 SVGIG (reference sequence). CDR3 size: 13 residues. CDR3 bases read: TGTGCCTGGAGTGGGGGGCTACCAAACATT. Residues: CAWSGGLPNI. The entire CDR3 is CAWSGGLPNIQYF.

This clone was counted at least ten times. The CDR3 extends 3 residues past the end of the read, so its final part is completed from the germline J gene. This chain connects TRBV20-1 to TRBJ1-5, with a weak D call TRBD1 (6 bases). Germline V gene data show CDR1 as DFQATT and CDR2 as SNEGSKA (reference sequence). This CDR3 has 13 residues. V gave up 6 bases and J gave up 1 base, with 10 bases separating them. CDR3 bases read: TGCAGTGCCAGGGACATCAGCAATCAGCCC. It specifies CSARDISNQP. The whole CDR3 protein reads CSARDISNQPQHF.

There are many counts of this clone. The read gets to within 3 residues of the CDR3 end, and the germline J gene fills in the rest. This sequence joins TRBV6-1 and TRBJ2-3; 9 nucleotides agree with TRBD2. This CDR3 is 16 amino acids long. The V and J ends lost 1 base and 6 bases, in that order; junction bases with no gene match: 8. Germline assignment: CDR1 MNHNS and CDR2 SASEGT. CDR3 region: CASSEGSSGAADTQYF. CDR3 bases read: TGTGCCAGCAGTGAAGGGTCTAGCGGGGCAGCCGATACG.

The table lists this clone with many counts. The read terminates 3 residues before the CDR3 end, so the remaining end is supplied by the germline J gene. This chain links TRBV14 with TRBJ2-1, with TRBD2 as a possible D gene (5 bases). The CDR3 is made up of 14 amino acids. The germline CDR1 and CDR2 sequences are SGHDN and FVKESK. Trimming stripped 4 bases from V and 1 base from J, with 8 bases between. CDR3 protein: CASSPWTSYNEQFF. The covered CDR3 bases are TGTGCCAGCAGCCCCTGGACTTCCTACAATGAG.

This clone was detected only a few times. The read terminates 3 residues before the CDR3 end, so the remaining end is supplied by the germline J gene. The J gene is TRBJ2-1, the V gene TRBV5-1, with 7 bases fitting TRBD2. CDR1 SGHRS and CDR2 YFSETQ come from the germline V gene. This CDR3 spans 15 amino acids. The V segment lost 4 bases and the J segment 6 bases; nucleotides outside the gene matches: 10. The sequenced CDR3 bases are TGCGCCAGCAGCCTGAGCGGGGAGAACGTCAATGAG. Encoded protein: CASSLSGENVNE. The CDR3 in full is CASSLSGENVNEQFF.

There are many counts of this clone. From the germline J gene comes the end of the CDR3, since the read stops 3 residues before it. J is TRBJ1-4 and V is TRBV4-1, with a weak D call TRBD1 (6 bases). The length of the CDR3 is 18 residues. The ends were cut back, 1 base at V and 5 bases at J, with 20 bases in the middle. CDR1 and CDR2 (germline): MGHRA, YSYEKL. The CDR3 loop is CASSQANRRGTKNEKLFF. The covered CDR3 bases are TGCGCCAGCAGCCAAGCAAACAGGAGGGGGACGAAGAATGAAAAA.

This clone was seen at least ten times. The part of the CDR3 DNA that was read is TGTGCCAGCAGTGTAACAGGGGAGGGCGAG. Translated, it gives CASSVTGEGE. The complete CDR3 reads CASSVTGEGEQYF. The chain is built from TRBV6-4 and TRBJ2-7, with D perhaps matching TRBD1 or TRBD2 (7 bases each). The CDR3 end is not reached by the read, which stops 3 residues before it; the germline J gene fills it in. CDR1 MRHNA and CDR2 SNTAGT come from the germline V gene. Trimming removed 4 bases from V and 6 bases from J, with 13 bases in between. CDR3 length: 13 amino acids.

This clone was observed a few times. The read ends 3 residues early relative to the CDR3; the germline J gene fills the gap. J is TRBJ2-2 and V is TRBV30; D unclear. This CDR3 region has 13 residues. Germline values: CDR1 GTSNPN, CDR2 SVGIG (reference sequence). CDR3 protein: CAWTRNYNSPLFF. The covered CDR3 bases are TGTGCCTGGACTAGGAATTATAATTCACCG.

This clone was seen many times. The CDR3 goes on 3 residues after the read ends, and that part is filled in from the germline J gene. The V call is TRBV10-1, the J call TRBJ2-1; 7 bases fit TRBD2. The CDR3 runs to 14 residues. V gave up 4 bases and J gave up 0 bases; unmatched junction bases: 0. Looked up from germline, CDR1 is WNHNN and CDR2 is SYGVQD (reference sequence). CDR3 residues: CASSGGSSYNEQFF. The DNA read from the CDR3 is TGCGCCAGCAGTGGCGGGAGCTCCTACAATGAG.

This clone was recorded at least ten times. The CDR3 extends 3 residues past the end of the read, so its final part is completed from the germline J gene. This chain uses TRBV29-1 with TRBJ2-7; D remains ambiguous. This CDR3 region has 14 residues. V was shortened by 6 bases and J by 1 base, with 16 bases between the two germline ends. The germline V gene has CDR1 SQVTM and CDR2 ANQGSEA. This chain's CDR3 is CSVSGGLYSYEQYF. CDR3 bases read: TGCAGCGTCAGTGGCGGATTATATTCCTACGAG.

This clone was seen a handful of times. The CDR3 bases that were read are TGTGCCAGCTCCGCGCGAGGGGCAACTAATGAAAAA. It encodes CASSARGATNEK. The full CDR3 protein is CASSARGATNEKLFF. The chain uses TRBV18 and TRBJ1-4, with D tentatively TRBD1 (5 bases). The read ends 3 residues shy of where the CDR3 ends; the end is completed using the germline J gene. CDR1 KGHSH and CDR2 LQKENI come from the germline V gene. CDR3 length equals 15 residues. The V gene lost 6 bases and the J gene lost 0 bases, with 11 bases spanning the gap.

This clone has a count of ten or more. This CDR3 is CASSWTSGRTDTQYF. The part of the CDR3 DNA that was read is TGTGCCAGCAGTTGGACTAGCGGGAGGACAGATACG. V gene TRBV12-3 or TRBV12-4 combines with J gene TRBJ2-3; the match to TRBD2 covers 14 bases. The read comes to an end 3 residues before the CDR3 does, leaving the germline J gene to fill in the end. V lost 4 bases, J lost 3 bases, and 0 bases stayed unmatched. The CDR3 is made up of 15 amino acids.

This clone was seen many times. The read terminates 3 residues before the CDR3 end, so the remaining end is supplied by the germline J gene. The rearrangement joins TRBV20-1 to TRBJ2-3, with D possibly TRBD2 on 6 matching bases. CDR1 and CDR2 (germline): DFQATT, SNEGSKA (reference sequence). The CDR3 loop spans 15 amino acids. The V gene lost 0 bases and the J gene lost 2 bases, with 12 bases spanning the gap. CDR3 residues: CSARDWASDTDTQYF. The CDR3 DNA, read in part, is TGCAGTGCTAGAGATTGGGCTAGCGACACAGATACG.

This clone was observed many times. The DNA ends 3 residues before the CDR3 does, and the rest of the CDR3 is filled in from the germline J gene. The rearrangement links TRBV29-1 to TRBJ1-2; maybe TRBD1 (6 bases). V was cut by 7 bases and J by 0 bases, with 15 bases left in between. Per the germline V gene, CDR1 is SQVTM and CDR2 is ANQGSEA. The CDR3 contains 14 residues. The CDR3 bases that were read are TGCAGCGCGGGGGGGCAGGGAGCTAACTATGGC. Protein: CSAGGQGANYG. The complete CDR3 protein is CSAGGQGANYGYTF.

This clone was observed at least ten times. This CDR3 is CASSLVPRPGQETQYF. The sequenced part of the CDR3 DNA is TGTGCCAGCAGCTTAGTCCCCCGCCCGGGGCAAGAGACC. This rearrangement joins TRBV7-8 to TRBJ2-5; D possibly corresponds to TRBD2 (5 bases). The CDR3 end lies 3 residues beyond the end of the read and is filled in from the germline J gene. CDR3 length: 16 residues. From germline, CDR1 is SGHVS and CDR2 FQNEAQ. Trimming left V 1 base short and J 2 bases short, with 14 bases between.

As to this clone: The DNA ends 3 residues before the CDR3 does, and the rest of the CDR3 is filled in from the germline J gene. The V call is TRBV5-1, the J call TRBJ2-5; D uncertain. Trimming stripped 0 bases from V and 3 bases from J, with 6 bases between. CDR1 and CDR2 from the germline V gene are SGHRS and YFSETQ. The CDR3 is 13 amino acids. CDR3 region: CASSLGAKETQYF. The DNA read from the CDR3 is TGCGCCAGCAGCTTGGGGGCTAAAGAGACC.

This clone was recorded at least ten times. The read gets to within 3 residues of the CDR3 end, and the germline J gene fills in the rest. The chain employs TRBV7-3 and TRBJ2-3; D is undetermined. Trimming stripped 2 bases from V and 2 bases from J, with 8 bases between. The CDR3 has 14 residues. Germline assignment: CDR1 SGHTA and CDR2 FQGTGA. CDR3 loop: CASSLQLNTDTQYF. The covered CDR3 bases are TGTGCCAGCAGCTTACAACTGAACACAGATACG.

The table lists this clone with many counts. The read ends 3 residues early relative to the CDR3; the germline J gene fills the gap. The chain is built from TRBV18 and TRBJ2-3, with D perhaps matching TRBD2 (7 bases). The V and J ends lost 2 bases and 5 bases respectively, with 17 bases between them. The CDR3 length is 16 residues. Germline V gives CDR1 KGHSH, CDR2 LQKENI. The CDR3 loop is CASSPDGGGLEDTQYF. The sequenced CDR3 bases are TGTGCCAGCTCACCAGACGGCGGGGGCCTAGAAGATACG.

This clone was seen ten or more times. The sequenced part of the CDR3 DNA is TGTGCCAGCAGCGGACTATCTGCGTACAATGAG. It translates to CASSGLSAYNE. The complete CDR3 reads CASSGLSAYNEQFF. The chain carries TRBV7-2 and TRBJ2-1, with D perhaps TRBD2 (6 bases). The CDR3 end falls 3 residues outside the read, so it is completed with the germline J gene. The CDR3 runs to 14 residues. Trimming shortened V by 5 bases and J by 4 bases, and 12 bases separated the two germline ends. Per the germline V gene, CDR1 is SGHTA and CDR2 is FQGNSA.

This clone was seen repeatedly, ten times or more. The read comes to an end 3 residues before the CDR3 does, leaving the germline J gene to fill in the end. The chain joins TRBV29-1 to TRBJ2-3, with a possible D match to TRBD2 (5 bases). The V gene lost 0 bases and the J gene lost 2 bases, with 9 bases spanning the gap. The CDR3 sequence is 14 residues long. Germline loops: CDR1 SQVTM, CDR2 ANQGSEA. CDR3 sequence: CSVEDPDFTDTQYF. CDR3 DNA (partial): TGCAGCGTTGAAGATCCGGACTTCACAGATACG.

A note on this clone: The read gets to within 3 residues of the CDR3 end, and the germline J gene fills in the rest. The chain recombines TRBV2 with TRBJ1-6; 7 bases are shared with TRBD1. The V and J ends lost 6 bases and 10 bases, in that order; junction bases with no gene match: 12. The CDR3 covers 15 residues. The V gene's germline CDR1 is SNHLY and CDR2 FYNNEI. The CDR3 is CASRPVRGLESPLHF. The covered CDR3 bases are TGTGCCAGCAGACCTGTGAGGGGGCTAGAGTCACCC.

This clone was counted only a few times. The CDR3 is cut off 3 residues early in the read; its end comes from the germline J gene. The chain has TRBV19 and TRBJ2-1; tentatively, D is TRBD2 (5 bases). The ends were cut back, 10 bases at V and 4 bases at J, with 17 bases in the middle. Germline V gene sequence: CDR1 LNHDA, CDR2 SQIVND (reference sequence). This CDR3 is built from 14 residues. The CDR3 protein is CATRVRTVYNEQFF. The sequenced CDR3 bases are TGTGCCACTAGGGTGCGGACTGTTTACAATGAG.